These T cell receptor beta chains were read from a single sample in a study of T cell repertoires in cytomegalovirus infection. TCRdb reprocessed the reads via MiXCR and lists one record per CDR3 protein. The sample shows about 320,000 distinct CDR3 sequences, 8% to 10% of them seen only once. Sequencing was performed on PBMCs. These receptors all come from a human donor in good health (CMV status not recorded). Some clones in this sample may be carry-over from other donors' samples. Each CDR3 is given with its conserved first and last residue. The D gene is left open where the match is weak. Clone size is shown for a subset of rows, as once, few, many or a class of expanded clone.

TRBV25-1	-	TRBJ2-2	few	CASSGLVYTGELFF	TGTGCCAGCAGTGGACTAGTGTACACCGGGGAGCTGTTTTTT
TRBV27	-	TRBJ2-4	few	CASSGETDREVAKNIQYF	TGTGCCAGCAGTGGGGAGACCGACAGGGAGGTAGCCAAAAACATTCAGTACTTC
TRBV5-4	-	TRBJ2-7	few	CASSLGGDRYEQYF	TGTGCCAGCAGCTTGGGAGGGGATCGGTACGAGCAGTACTTC
TRBV7-3	-	TRBJ2-7	-	CASSLTLEQYF	TGTGCCAGCAGCTTAACACTCGAGCAGTACTTC
TRBV7-2	-	TRBJ2-2	many	CASSLRLTGELFF	TGTGCCAGCAGCTTACGCCTCACCGGGGAGCTGTTTTTT
TRBV2	TRBD2	TRBJ2-2	-	CASSLLAGVPGELFF	TGTGCCAGCAGCCTACTAGCGGGAGTCCCCGGGGAGCTGTTTTTT
TRBV20-1	TRBD1	TRBJ1-5	-	CSATRGLQYSNQPQHF	TGCAGTGCCACCAGGGGGTTACAATATAGCAATCAGCCCCAGCATTTT
TRBV20-1	TRBD1	TRBJ1-4	few	CSAVRPGTGNEKLFF	TGCAGTGCTGTGAGGCCCGGGACAGGGAATGAAAAACTGTTTTTT
TRBV7-2	TRBD2	TRBJ2-1	many	CASSLTPWASGSEQFF	TGTGCCAGCAGCTTAACCCCCTGGGCTAGCGGGAGTGAGCAGTTCTTC
TRBV4-3	-	TRBJ1-6	many	CASSQGRNSPLHF	TGCGCCAGCAGCCAAGGGAGGAATTCACCCCTCCACTTT
TRBV20-1	-	TRBJ1-2	-	CSAREGAGGYTF	TGCAGTGCTAGAGAAGGGGCCGGTGGCTACACCTTC
TRBV7-2	-	TRBJ1-2	many	CASSLVVASGYTF	TGTGCCAGCAGCTTAGTAGTGGCATCTGGCTACACCTTC
TRBV12-3/TRBV12-4	-	TRBJ2-5	many	CASSAPGTPQETQYF	TGTGCCAGCAGTGCCCCCGGGACTCCCCAAGAGACCCAGTACTTC
TRBV7-2	TRBD2	TRBJ2-1	many	CASSLGGSGRADEQFF	TGTGCCAGCAGCTTAGGGGGTAGCGGGAGGGCCGATGAGCAGTTCTTC
TRBV20-1	TRBD1	TRBJ1-1	many	CSATTLTGKTEAFF	TGCAGTGCTACTACCTTGACAGGGAAAACTGAAGCTTTCTTT
TRBV11-3	-	TRBJ2-3	-	CASSSGTSTQYF	TGTGCCAGCAGCTCGGGGACAAGTACGCAGTATTTT
TRBV4-2	TRBD2	TRBJ2-3	-	CASSQERTSGRAVRPDTQYF	TGTGCCAGCAGCCAAGAACGTACTAGCGGGAGGGCTGTTCGTCCAGATACGCAGTATTTT
TRBV10-3	-	TRBJ1-1	-	CAISSAGSNTEAFF	TGTGCCATCAGTTCTGCCGGGTCTAACACTGAAGCTTTCTTT
TRBV4-1	TRBD2	TRBJ2-3	-	CASSHRIAGGSTDTQYF	TGTGCCAGCAGCCATCGAATAGCGGGGGGGAGCACAGATACGCAGTATTTT
TRBV7-2	-	TRBJ2-3	many	CASSLASLLTDTQYF	TGTGCCAGCAGCTTAGCTAGCCTGCTGACAGATACGCAGTATTTT
TRBV7-2	TRBD2	TRBJ2-5	many	CASSLGAGGVETQYF	TGTGCCAGCAGCTTAGGGGCGGGGGGCGTAGAGACCCAGTACTTC
TRBV20-1	-	TRBJ2-7	many	CSARGGRSYEQYF	TGCAGTGCTAGAGGGGGACGGTCCTACGAGCAGTACTTC
TRBV6-2/TRBV6-3	-	TRBJ1-5	-	CASSYYGNSNQPQHF	TGTGCCAGCAGTTACTACGGGAATAGCAATCAGCCCCAGCATTTT
TRBV5-1	TRBD1	TRBJ2-7	few	CASSLTRTGAYEQYF	TGCGCCAGCAGCTTGACGCGGACAGGGGCCTACGAGCAGTACTTC
TRBV6-2/TRBV6-3	-	TRBJ1-6	-	CASSFFDYGSPLHF	TGTGCCAGCAGTTTCTTCGATTATGGTTCACCCCTCCACTTT
TRBV10-3	TRBD1	TRBJ2-7	few	CAISEAGTASYEQYF	TGTGCCATCAGTGAGGCCGGGACAGCTTCCTACGAGCAGTACTTC
TRBV28	-	TRBJ1-1	many	CASSSQRGTRYPEAFF	TGTGCCAGCAGTTCCCAAAGAGGGACAAGGTATCCTGAAGCTTTCTTT
TRBV12-3/TRBV12-4	TRBD1	TRBJ1-1	many	CASRLITGGTEAFF	TGTGCCAGCAGGCTAATTACAGGGGGCACTGAAGCTTTCTTT
TRBV6-8	TRBD2	TRBJ2-5	-	CASSSTGSGGLKTQYF	TGTGCCAGCAGCTCCACGGGTAGCGGGGGCCTTAAGACCCAGTACTTC
TRBV12-3/TRBV12-4	TRBD1	TRBJ1-1	few	CASSRDTGENTEAFF	TGTGCCAGCAGCCGCGACACAGGGGAGAACACTGAAGCTTTCTTT
TRBV4-3	-	TRBJ2-2	-	CASSQDTLLNTGELFF	TGCGCCAGCAGCCAAGATACACTTCTAAACACCGGGGAGCTGTTTTTT
TRBV4-3	TRBD1	TRBJ1-2	-	CASSQIAGTVVYGYTF	TGCGCCAGCAGCCAGATCGCTGGGACAGTAGTTTATGGCTACACCTTC
TRBV12-3/TRBV12-4	-	TRBJ2-3	many	CASSFKSTDTQYF	TGTGCCAGCAGTTTCAAGAGCACAGATACGCAGTATTTT
TRBV19	-	TRBJ2-2	-	CASRGAMNTGELFF	TGTGCCAGCCGAGGGGCCATGAACACCGGGGAGCTGTTTTTT
TRBV20-1	TRBD2	TRBJ2-5	many	CSAFLLAGVETQYF	TGCAGTGCTTTCTTACTAGCGGGGGTCGAGACCCAGTACTTC
TRBV6-2/TRBV6-3	TRBD1	TRBJ2-3	many	CASTWTGEGFSTDTQYF	TGTGCCAGCACTTGGACAGGCGAAGGTTTTAGCACAGATACGCAGTATTTT
TRBV5-1	-	TRBJ2-5	many	CASSSGGAYQETQYF	TGCGCCAGCAGCTCCGGGGGAGCGTACCAAGAGACCCAGTACTTC
TRBV4-3	TRBD1	TRBJ1-5	few	CASSQYQDRELPQHF	TGCGCCAGCAGCCAGTATCAGGACAGGGAGCTCCCCCAGCATTTT
TRBV6-5	-	TRBJ1-4	many	CASSYESGRGEKLFF	TGTGCCAGCAGTTACGAATCGGGCCGTGGTGAAAAACTGTTTTTT
TRBV7-9	-	TRBJ1-1	many	CASSPYFSRDPSDTEAFF	TGTGCCAGCAGTCCCTATTTCTCAAGGGACCCATCGGATACTGAAGCTTTCTTT
TRBV7-4	-	TRBJ1-2	few	CASSPPDKSYGYTF	TGTGCCAGCAGCCCACCCGACAAGTCCTATGGCTACACCTTC
TRBV6-2/TRBV6-3	TRBD1	TRBJ2-2	few	CASSSWGTANTGELFF	TGTGCCAGCAGTTCTTGGGGGACAGCGAACACCGGGGAGCTGTTTTTT
TRBV19	-	TRBJ1-5	few	CASSYGQPNQPQHF	TGTGCCAGTAGTTATGGACAGCCCAATCAGCCCCAGCATTTT